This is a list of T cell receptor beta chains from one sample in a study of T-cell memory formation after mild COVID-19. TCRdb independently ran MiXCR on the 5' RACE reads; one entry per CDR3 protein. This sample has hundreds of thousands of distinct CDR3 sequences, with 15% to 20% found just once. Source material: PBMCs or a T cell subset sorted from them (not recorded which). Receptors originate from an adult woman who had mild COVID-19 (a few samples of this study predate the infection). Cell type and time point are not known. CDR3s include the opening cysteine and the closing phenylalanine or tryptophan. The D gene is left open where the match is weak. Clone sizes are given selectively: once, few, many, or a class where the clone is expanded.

CDR3 protein: CASSQERLPADTYEQYF
CDR3 DNA: TGCGCCAGCAGCCAAGAAAGGCTGCCAGCGGATACCTACGAGCAGTACTTC
V gene: TRBV4-1
clone size: .
D gene: .
J gene: TRBJ2-7

CDR3 protein: CASSLSGDTHNEQFF
CDR3 DNA: TGTGCCAGCAGCCTAAGCGGGGACACCCACAATGAGCAGTTCTTC
V gene: TRBV7-8
clone size: few
D gene: .
J gene: TRBJ2-1

CDR3 protein: CASSPLGGRYYEQYF
CDR3 DNA: TGTGCCAGCAGCCCCTTAGGGGGGAGGTACTACGAGCAGTACTTC
V gene: TRBV7-2
clone size: .
D gene: .
J gene: TRBJ2-7

CDR3 protein: CASSRARTGTEAFF
CDR3 DNA: TGTGCCAGCAGCCGCGCGAGGACAGGCACTGAAGCTTTCTTT
V gene: TRBV3-1
clone size: .
D gene: TRBD1
J gene: TRBJ1-1

CDR3 protein: CSVRQGSNTEAFF
CDR3 DNA: TGCAGCGTTAGACAGGGTTCGAACACTGAAGCTTTCTTT
V gene: TRBV29-1
clone size: few
D gene: TRBD1
J gene: TRBJ1-1

CDR3 protein: CAISDPGRDYEQYF
CDR3 DNA: TGTGCCATCAGTGATCCCGGACGGGACTACGAGCAGTACTTC
V gene: TRBV10-3
clone size: .
D gene: .
J gene: TRBJ2-7

CDR3 protein: CASSVAVGGQETQYF
CDR3 DNA: TGTGCCAGCAGCGTAGCGGTCGGGGGCCAAGAGACCCAGTACTTC
V gene: TRBV9
clone size: few
D gene: .
J gene: TRBJ2-5

CDR3 protein: CASSQATGYEQYF
CDR3 DNA: TGTGCCAGCAGCCAAGCCACAGGGTACGAGCAGTACTTC
V gene: TRBV3-1
clone size: few
D gene: .
J gene: TRBJ2-7

CDR3 protein: CASSTGTSGSAGELFF
CDR3 DNA: TGTGCCAGCAGTACCGGGACTAGCGGGAGCGCCGGGGAGCTGTTTTTT
V gene: TRBV6-1
clone size: few
D gene: TRBD2
J gene: TRBJ2-2

CDR3 protein: CASSLSQGLLYEQYF
CDR3 DNA: TGTGCCAGCAGTTTATCGCAGGGGTTGCTCTACGAGCAGTACTTC
V gene: TRBV12-3/TRBV12-4
clone size: .
D gene: .
J gene: TRBJ2-7

CDR3 protein: CASSFDLLKGLLTDTQYF
CDR3 DNA: TGTGCCAGCAGTTTTGACTTATTGAAGGGACTTCTCACAGATACGCAGTATTTT
V gene: TRBV11-2
clone size: few
D gene: .
J gene: TRBJ2-3

CDR3 protein: CSLGFLHEQFF
CDR3 DNA: TGCAGCCTTGGTTTCCTGCATGAGCAGTTCTTC
V gene: TRBV20-1
clone size: .
D gene: .
J gene: TRBJ2-1

CDR3 protein: CATSAGTGRGYTF
CDR3 DNA: TGTGCCACCAGTGCCGGGACAGGGAGAGGCTACACCTTC
V gene: TRBV24-1
clone size: few
D gene: TRBD1
J gene: TRBJ1-2

CDR3 protein: CASRKGQNSDTQYF
CDR3 DNA: TGTGCCAGCAGGAAGGGACAAAACTCAGATACGCAGTATTTT
V gene: TRBV12-3/TRBV12-4
clone size: .
D gene: .
J gene: TRBJ2-3

CDR3 protein: CATRHGTSGNNEQFF
CDR3 DNA: TGTGCCACCAGACACGGGACTAGCGGGAACAATGAGCAGTTCTTC
V gene: TRBV24-1
clone size: .
D gene: TRBD2
J gene: TRBJ2-1